This is a list of T cell receptor beta chains from one sample in a study of blood T cell repertoires in COVID-19. Sequenced by immunoSEQ multiplex PCR; TCRdb stores in-frame clones only, minus some. This table has hundreds of thousands of clones, roughly 85% appearing once. The sample was PBMCs or T cells enriched from blood (not recorded which). All receptors derive from a woman in her twenties or thirties who had been exposed to COVID-19. Both conserved end residues are part of each CDR3. Only some rows state a clone size, as once, few, many or a class for expanded clones.

j_gene | v_gene | abundance | CDR3aa
TRBJ2-3 | TRBV24-1 | NA | CATSDPTPGTDTQYF
TRBJ2-3 | TRBV27 | NA | CASSLGTDPTRSTDTQYF
TRBJ1-2 | TRBV30 | few | CASNRGDSGYTF
TRBJ2-7 | TRBV3-1/TRBV3-2 | once | CASSRDGTPRYEQYF
TRBJ2-7 | TRBV9 | NA | CASSPSSYEQYF
TRBJ1-1 | TRBV7-3 | NA | CASSFQEGFEAFF
TRBJ1-5 | TRBV19 | NA | CASSSRGGGQPQHF
TRBJ2-7 | TRBV11-2 | NA | CASSSTGVDEQYF
TRBJ2-5 | TRBV4-2 | NA | CASSQGRTKETQYF
TRBJ2-2 | TRBV25-1 | NA | CASSELSGFTGELFF
TRBJ2-1 | TRBV6-5 | few | CASKGGVNKRNEQFF
TRBJ1-2 | TRBV5-1 | few | CASSWWQGDYGYTF
TRBJ2-7 | TRBV7-9 | once | CASSPDTTYEQYF
TRBJ2-7 | TRBV2 | NA | CASSRLAGAYEQYF
TRBJ1-2 | TRBV19 | once | CASVSTGQGYTF
TRBJ1-1 | TRBV2 | NA | CASSDRRGNTEAFF
TRBJ2-1 | TRBV9 | NA | CASSAGQTTYNEQFF
TRBJ2-7 | TRBV6-5 | NA | CASMRGSSYEQYF